The T cell receptor beta chain under discussion was sequenced for a study of blood T cell repertoires in COVID-19. At the level of the study: Collection of acute and convalescent COVID-19 samples took place in the United States, Italy and Spain. T cells, B-cell-depleted T cells, or PBMCs supplied cDNA or gDNA.

There are many counts of this clone. In the authors' workflow: Quantification of nucleated cells was approximated via reference gene primer amplification. Generated by immunoSEQ multiplex PCR, the TCRdb table keeps only in-frame clones and is missing some. V and J calls and clone size come straight from that table; D and trimming were deduced from the DNA. The table has 150,000 to 160,000 clones, about 79% seen once; the top ten hold 9.8%. The CDR3 extends over 20 amino acids. After removal of 4 bases from V and 4 bases from J, the junction contained 17 bases not matched to a gene. Germline values: CDR1 LGHNA, CDR2 YSLEER.

Input material: peripheral blood. The receptor's source is a woman aged 45-65 years with acute or convalescent COVID-19. The J gene is TRBJ2-6, the V gene TRBV4-3; TRBD1 aligns across 9 bases. The CDR3 loop reads CASSLLIPGQGALGANVLTF. The DNA of the CDR3 is TGCGCCAGCAGCCTCCTCATACCGGGACAGGGAGCGCTCGGGGCCAACGTCCTGACTTTC.